The 15 T cell receptor beta chains presented below share a single source sample, sequenced in a study of beta chain features in type 1 diabetes. Expressed TCRB transcripts were sequenced after all isolated RNA was converted to cDNA. The method was immunoSEQ multiplex PCR; TCRdb's version includes in-frame clones alone and lacks a portion of them. The sample holds about 320,000 clones, around 13% seen once. Material for sequencing was central memory CD4+ T cells from blood. These receptors were taken from a man under 40 in good health.

This clone was seen a handful of times. The chain is built from TRBV5-4 and TRBJ2-2; 9 positions match TRBD2. Germline V gene sequence: CDR1 SGHNT, CDR2 YYREEE (reference sequence). This CDR3 contains 15 residues. The V and J ends lost 4 bases and 3 bases, in that order; junction bases with no gene match: 4. DNA of the CDR3: TGTGCCAGCAGCCACTCTAGCGGGGACACCGGGGAGCTGTTTTTT. Translating gives CASSHSSGDTGELFF. Combining the CDR3 with reference TRBV5-4 and TRBJ2-2 gives the whole variable domain ETGVTQSPTHLIKTRGQQVTLRCSSQSGHNTVSWYQQALGQGPQFIFQYYREEENGRGNFPPRFSGLQFPNYSSELNVNALELDDSALYLCASSHSSGDTGELFFGEGSRLTVL.

The chain has TRBV2 and TRBJ2-2; tentative D call: TRBD1 (5 bases). With 6 bases removed from V and 6 bases from J, the gap between germline ends came to 23 bases. The germline gives CDR1 SNHLY, CDR2 FYNNEI. The CDR3 totals 17 residues. CDR3 sequence reads: CASSAQGTRNVAGELFF. The CDR3 DNA follows: TGTGCCAGCAGCGCCCAGGGTACCAGAAACGTTGCCGGGGAGCTGTTTTTT.

J is TRBJ2-3 and V is TRBV27; TRBD2 might be the D (6 bases). This CDR3 spans 16 amino acids. Trimming took 4 bases from V and 1 from J, leaving 15 bases between them. Germline values: CDR1 MNHEY, CDR2 SMNVEV (reference sequence). For the CDR3, the DNA is TGTGCCAGCAGTTCTCTGGAGGGAGTCGGCACAGATACGCAGTATTTT. This sequence encodes CASSSLEGVGTDTQYF.

This chain links TRBV29-1 with TRBJ2-1, with 10 bases lining up with TRBD1. V lost 4 bases, J lost 7 bases, and 4 bases stayed unmatched. Per germline, CDR1 SQVTM and CDR2 ANQGSEA. The CDR3 runs to 13 residues. CDR3 sequence: CSVGTGGRNEQFF. Written as DNA, the CDR3 is TGCAGCGTTGGGACAGGGGGGAGGAATGAGCAGTTCTTC.

V usage is TRBV27 and J usage is TRBJ2-3; perhaps TRBD2 as D (5 bases). Trimming removed 2 bases at V and 0 bases at J, with 9 bases between. From germline, CDR1 is MNHEY and CDR2 SMNVEV (reference sequence). This CDR3 is built from 15 residues. The CDR3 DNA follows: TGTGCCAGCAGTTTAAAGGGAGTAAGCACAGATACGCAGTATTTT. It is translated as CASSLKGVSTDTQYF.

The chain employs TRBV6-5 and TRBJ2-5; a weak D match, TRBD1 (6 bases). Germline-derived CDR1 and CDR2 are MNHEY and SVGAGI. This CDR3 is 11 amino acids long. Between the trimmed V and J ends, which lost 8 bases and 5 bases, there was a span of 9 bases. As DNA, the CDR3 is TGTGCCAGCGGACAGACGGAGACCCAGTACTTC. Protein: CASGQTETQYF.

This clone occurred many times. The rearrangement uses TRBV5-4 and TRBJ2-7; no definite D call. CDR3 length equals 12 residues. Per the germline V gene, CDR1 is SGHNT and CDR2 is YYREEE (reference sequence). V lost 0 bases and J lost 5, with 6 bases in between. The CDR3 is CASSLAGNEQYF. CDR3 DNA: TGTGCCAGCAGCTTGGCCGGCAACGAGCAGTACTTC. Full variable domain (rest looked up from reference TRBV5-4 and TRBJ2-7): ETGVTQSPTHLIKTRGQQVTLRCSSQSGHNTVSWYQQALGQGPQFIFQYYREEENGRGNFPPRFSGLQFPNYSSELNVNALELDDSALYLCASSLAGNEQYFGPGTRLTVT.

V and J are TRBV7-9 and TRBJ2-4, with D possibly being TRBD1 or TRBD2 (5 bases each). Trimming pared 4 bases from V and 1 base from J, leaving 5 bases between. In germline, CDR1 is SEHNR, CDR2 FQNEAQ (reference sequence). The CDR3 runs to 13 residues. CDR3 DNA: TGTGCCAGCAGCTGGGACGCCAAAAACATTCAGTACTTC. Residues: CASSWDAKNIQYF.

This clone was counted between two and nine times. This rearrangement joins TRBV9 to TRBJ2-3, with 8 bases matching TRBD2. V lost 0 bases, J lost 7 bases, and 7 bases stayed unmatched. Germline CDR1 is SGDLS and CDR2 is YYNGEE. CDR3 size: 15 residues. For the CDR3, the DNA is TGTGCCAGCAGCGTAGACGGGAGGGCCTGGTATACGCAGTATTTT. Protein: CASSVDGRAWYTQYF.

The chain carries TRBV5-4 and TRBJ2-5; TRBD2 matches at 10 bases. Germline CDR1 is SGHNT and CDR2 is YYREEE (reference sequence). Trimming took 4 bases from V and 6 from J; bases not matched to a gene: 9. The CDR3 has 15 residues. CDR3 coding DNA: TGTGCCAGCAGCCGGAGCGGGGGGGCCCATCAGACCCAGTACTTC. This encodes CASSRSGGAHQTQYF. Complete variable domain (other parts from reference TRBV5-4 and TRBJ2-5): ETGVTQSPTHLIKTRGQQVTLRCSSQSGHNTVSWYQQALGQGPQFIFQYYREEENGRGNFPPRFSGLQFPNYSSELNVNALELDDSALYLCASSRSGGAHQTQYFGPGTRLLVL.

This clone turned up a few times. V is TRBV7-2 and J is TRBJ2-5; 8 bases fit TRBD2. This CDR3 is built from 14 residues. V dropped 5 bases and J dropped 3; count of bases not matched to a gene: 5. Germline assignment: CDR1 SGHTA and CDR2 FQGNSA. In nucleotides, the CDR3 is TGTGCCAGCAGCCGGGGGGGCGTCGAAGAGACCCAGTACTTC. It is translated as CASSRGGVEETQYF.

The chain is built from TRBV6-6 and TRBJ1-1; 8 nucleotides agree with TRBD1. V trimming: 10 bases; J trimming: 3 bases; junction bases outside the gene matches: 7. The CDR3 totals 13 residues. The germline CDR1 and CDR2 sequences are MNHNY and SVGAGI (reference sequence). The CDR3 here is CATDRGDYTEAFF. The CDR3 nucleotides are TGTGCCACCGACAGGGGAGATTACACTGAAGCTTTCTTT.

The chain links TRBV4-3 to TRBJ1-1; D unclear. This CDR3 is built from 16 residues. From germline, CDR1 is LGHNA and CDR2 YSLEER. With 0 bases removed from V and 4 bases from J, the gap between germline ends came to 15 bases. The CDR3 sequence: CASSQDLGGVGTEAFF. The CDR3 DNA reads as TGCGCCAGCAGCCAAGATCTGGGAGGCGTCGGCACTGAAGCTTTCTTT.

The chain couples TRBV19 to TRBJ1-6, with a weak D call TRBD1 (5 bases). The CDR3 sequence is 15 residues long. V dropped 5 bases and J dropped 5 bases, with 13 bases sitting between them. The germline V gene has CDR1 LNHDA and CDR2 SQIVND (reference sequence). This CDR3 reads CASSPQGADNSPLHF. The DNA of the CDR3 is TGTGCCAGTAGTCCCCAGGGAGCCGATAATTCACCCCTCCACTTT.

This rearrangement joins TRBV4-3 to TRBJ1-2; 11 bases match TRBD1. CDR3 length: 16 residues. Germline V lookup: CDR1 LGHNA, CDR2 YSLEER. V lost 5 bases to trimming and J lost 2 bases; unmatched junction nucleotides: 7. The CDR3 DNA is TGCGCCAGCAGCTTCGGACAGGGGGCATCGAACTATGGCTACACCTTC. Protein: CASSFGQGASNYGYTF.